These 29 T cell receptor beta chains were sequenced from one sample in a study of T cell responses to AZD1222 COVID-19 vaccine. Using immunoSEQ multiplex PCR, the repertoire was profiled, and TCRdb retains in-frame clones only, with some absent. The sample records 130,000 or so clones, 90% being singletons. The specimen comprised peripheral blood, sampled 28 days after the second dose of the MenACWY control vaccine. These receptors originate from an adult who received the MenACWY meningococcal vaccine as a control.

V and J are TRBV11-2 and TRBJ1-3; a possible D gene is TRBD1 (6 bases). With 1 base removed from V and 0 bases from J, the gap between germline ends came to 10 bases. The CDR3 has 16 residues. Germline loops: CDR1 SGHAT, CDR2 FQNNGV. This CDR3 is CASSLGTAFSGNTIYF. The DNA for the CDR3 is TGTGCCAGCAGCTTAGGGACAGCCTTCTCTGGAAACACCATATATTTT.

The rearrangement uses TRBV7-2 and TRBJ1-2; D perhaps matches TRBD1 (5 bases). The CDR3 spans 14 residues. The V gene's germline CDR1 is SGHTA and CDR2 FQGNSA. Trimming removed 0 bases at V and 7 bases at J, with 12 bases between. The CDR3 nucleotides read TGTGCCAGCAGCTTAGCGTTCCAGGGCGGTGGCTACACCTTC. Protein: CASSLAFQGGGYTF.

This chain uses TRBV3-1 (or the pseudogene TRBV3-2) with TRBJ2-7, with 8 bases matching TRBD2. Germline loops: CDR1 LGHDT, CDR2 YNNKEL (reference sequence). V gave up 1 base and J gave up 6 bases; unmatched junction bases: 8. The CDR3 runs to 15 residues. CDR3 DNA sequence: TGTGCCAGCAGCCAAGGGTTCCTAGCGGGCATCGAGCAGTACGTC. As protein: CASSQGFLAGIEQYV.

This sequence joins TRBV7-9 and TRBJ1-1; no firm D call. Germline assignment: CDR1 SEHNR and CDR2 FQNEAQ (reference sequence). There are 16 residues in the CDR3. Trimming pared 1 base from V and 1 base from J, leaving 13 bases between. The CDR3 loop reads CASSLERAWRNTEAFF. The CDR3 bases are TGTGCCAGCAGCTTAGAAAGGGCATGGAGGAACACTGAAGCTTTCTTT. Looking up the rest from reference TRBV7-9 and TRBJ1-1 gives the full variable domain: DTGVSQNPRHKITKRGQNVTFRCDPISEHNRLYWYRQTLGQGPEFLTYFQNEAQLEKSRLLSDRFSAERPKGSFSTLEIQRTEQGDSAMYLCASSLERAWRNTEAFFGQGTRLTVV.

J is TRBJ1-1 and V is TRBV28; perhaps TRBD1 as D (5 bases). V was pared by 5 bases and J by 4 bases, with 17 bases between. Per germline, CDR1 MDHEN and CDR2 SYDVKM. This CDR3 region has 15 residues. The chain's CDR3 is CASSNSGRSGTEAFF. The CDR3 nucleotides are TGTGCCAGCAGTAACTCGGGGCGCTCTGGCACTGAAGCTTTCTTT.

V and J are TRBV28 and TRBJ2-7, with D perhaps matching TRBD1 (6 bases). Germline values: CDR1 MDHEN, CDR2 SYDVKM. The CDR3 extends over 13 amino acids. V was cut by 6 bases and J by 4 bases, with 13 bases left in between. The CDR3 protein is CASSPRQVYEQYF. CDR3 nucleotide sequence: TGTGCCAGCAGCCCGAGACAGGTTTACGAGCAGTACTTC.

The chain links TRBV5-1 to TRBJ1-1; D remains unclear. CDR3 length: 14 amino acids. V lost 6 bases, J lost 1 base, and 13 bases lay in between. Germline CDR1 and CDR2: SGHRS and YFSETQ. The CDR3 spells CASTPEVWNTEAFF. CDR3 DNA sequence: TGCGCCAGCACCCCGGAAGTTTGGAACACTGAAGCTTTCTTT.

CDR3 bases: TGTGCCAGCAGGGGACAGGGCCTTAATAGCTATGGCTACACCTTC. It codes for CASRGQGLNSYGYTF. This chain uses TRBV2 with TRBJ1-2; 9 bases align to TRBD1. Losses at the gene ends were 6 bases for V and 4 bases for J; bases not matched to a gene: 9. The CDR3 runs to 15 residues. Per germline, CDR1 SNHLY and CDR2 FYNNEI.

The chain recombines TRBV4-1 with TRBJ2-3, with 13 bases that match TRBD2. The CDR3 has 17 amino acids. Unmatched junction bases numbered 8, after V lost 3 bases and J lost 5 bases. From germline, CDR1 is MGHRA and CDR2 YSYEKL. The CDR3 spells CASSHDGTSGDGDTQYF. The CDR3 coding sequence is TGCGCCAGCAGCCATGATGGGACTAGCGGGGATGGAGATACGCAGTATTTT.

J is TRBJ1-3 and V is TRBV28; weak D call: TRBD1 (6 bases). Trimming left V 3 bases short and J 4 bases short, with 19 bases between. CDR1 is MDHEN and CDR2 is SYDVKM in the germline V gene. The CDR3 has 17 amino acids. The CDR3 sequence is CASSFRGGRLWGNTIYF. Here the CDR3 DNA reads TGTGCCAGCAGTTTTAGGGGGGGGCGCCTGTGGGGAAACACCATATATTTT.

This chain links TRBV28 with TRBJ2-2; 8 bases fit TRBD1. V lost 10 bases and J lost 7; bases outside the gene matches: 14. The germline gives CDR1 MDHEN, CDR2 SYDVKM. The CDR3 consists of 15 residues. The CDR3 DNA reads TGTGCCACCAACCGGGACAGGTTATTTTACGGGGAGCTGTTTTTT. This codes for CATNRDRLFYGELFF.

V is TRBV5-4 and J is TRBJ1-1, with 7 positions matching TRBD1. The germline CDR1 and CDR2 sequences are SGHNT and YYREEE (reference sequence). The CDR3 runs 14 residues. With 7 bases clipped from V and 4 bases from J, the junction kept 10 bases outside the gene matches. The CDR3 loop reads CASLNRGEGTEAFF. The CDR3 nucleotides read TGTGCCAGCCTGAACAGGGGTGAAGGCACTGAAGCTTTCTTT.

The chain links TRBV24-1 to TRBJ1-4; 7 nucleotides line up with TRBD1. V lost 2 bases and J lost 7; bases outside the gene matches: 6. CDR1 and CDR2 from the germline V gene are KGHDR and SFDVKD. The CDR3 has 15 amino acids. CDR3 bases: TGTGCCACCAGTGATTCGAAGGGGGCTGGTGAAAAACTGTTTTTT. The encoded protein is CATSDSKGAGEKLFF.

This chain links TRBV10-3 with TRBJ1-1, with TRBD1 identical over 8 bases. Germline CDR1 ENHRY, CDR2 SYGVKD. The CDR3 loop spans 16 amino acids. Trimming took 4 bases from V and 0 from J; bases not matched to a gene: 7. The CDR3 region is CAISARTGIMNTEAFF. In nucleotides, the CDR3 is TGTGCCATCAGTGCAAGGACAGGGATCATGAACACTGAAGCTTTCTTT.

The chain is built from TRBV28 and TRBJ1-4; tentatively, D is TRBD1 (5 bases). This CDR3 comprises 14 residues. Trimming left V 5 bases short and J 8 bases short, with 15 bases between. Germline values: CDR1 MDHEN, CDR2 SYDVKM. CDR3 sequence (DNA): TGTGCCAGCAGTACCCCGGGGCGGAGGGAAAAACTGTTTTTT. This sequence encodes CASSTPGRREKLFF.

This chain joins TRBV5-1 and TRBJ2-3; 8 bases match TRBD1. V lost 5 bases and J lost 6; bases outside the gene matches: 8. From germline, CDR1 is SGHRS and CDR2 YFSETQ. This CDR3 is 14 amino acids long. CDR3 bases: TGCGCCAGCAGTTCCGGGACAGGAGGGGATACGCAGTATTTT. Protein sequence: CASSSGTGGDTQYF. The full variable domain, with the rest looked up from reference TRBV5-1 and TRBJ2-3, is KAGVTQTPRYLIKTRGQQVTLSCSPISGHRSVSWYQQTPGQGLQFLFEYFSETQRNKGNFPGRFSGRQFSNSRSEMNVSTLELGDSALYLCASSSGTGGDTQYFGPGTRLTVL.

The chain links TRBV7-9 to TRBJ1-2; TRBD1 is a possible D gene (6 bases). The CDR3 runs to 14 residues. Trimming took off 2 bases at V and 6 bases at J, with 13 bases between the two ends. Germline CDR1 SEHNR, CDR2 FQNEAQ (reference sequence). DNA of the CDR3: TGTGCCAGCAGCTTACTTGGGGGCCTGGATGGCTACACCTTC. Translated: CASSLLGGLDGYTF.

The chain employs TRBV5-6 and TRBJ2-2; D perhaps matches TRBD2 (5 bases). This CDR3 comprises 14 residues. Per the germline V gene, CDR1 is SGHDT and CDR2 is YYEEEE. V was shortened by 5 bases and J by 5 bases, with 13 bases between the two germline ends. CDR3 nucleotides: TGTGCCAGCAGTTGGGAGTTTGGGACCGGGGAGCTGTTTTTT. It encodes CASSWEFGTGELFF.

This sequence joins TRBV13 and TRBJ1-2; 7 bases are shared with TRBD1. Germline V gene data show CDR1 as PRHDT and CDR2 as FYEKMQ (reference sequence). V was pared by 0 bases and J by 5 bases, with 6 bases of the junction left unmatched. The CDR3 is 15 residues long. Here the CDR3 reads CASSLGHRGGYGYTF. The CDR3 DNA follows: TGTGCCAGCAGCTTAGGGCACAGGGGCGGGTATGGCTACACCTTC.

V usage is TRBV6-2 or TRBV6-3 and J usage is TRBJ1-5; unclear D gene. Per the germline V gene, CDR1 is MNHEY and CDR2 is SVGEGT. The CDR3 loop spans 14 amino acids. Trimming stripped 6 bases from V and 2 bases from J, with 11 bases between. For the CDR3, the DNA is TGTGCCAGCAGCCCGGTTAGAGGCAATCAGCCCCAGCATTTT. This encodes CASSPVRGNQPQHF.

This clone was seen a few times. The chain employs TRBV4-2 and TRBJ2-5; D not certain. Germline lookup yields CDR1 LGHNA and CDR2 YNFKEQ. Trimming shortened V by 1 base and J by 1 base, and 4 bases separated the two germline ends. There are 13 residues in the CDR3. In nucleotides, the CDR3 is TGTGCCAGCAGCCAAGCCATCCAAGAGACCCAGTACTTC. Encoded protein: CASSQAIQETQYF.

This chain uses TRBV24-1 with TRBJ1-5; D is undetermined. Germline CDR1 and CDR2: KGHDR and SFDVKD. Trimming shortened V by 5 bases and J by 2 bases, and 6 bases separated the two germline ends. The CDR3 sequence is 13 residues long. The CDR3 DNA is TGTGCCACCAGTGCATTCGGCAATCAGCCCCAGCATTTT. Translation gives CATSAFGNQPQHF.

J is TRBJ2-3 and V is TRBV24-1; D possibly corresponds to TRBD1 (7 bases). V was clipped by 10 bases and J by 3 bases, with 25 bases between them. The CDR3 sequence is 17 residues long. Germline values: CDR1 KGHDR, CDR2 SFDVKD. CDR3 residues: CATSQGGIDIGTDTQYF. The CDR3 DNA reads TGTGCCACGAGTCAGGGGGGCATCGATATAGGAACAGATACGCAGTATTTT.

CDR3 region: CASSRDRGDSDTQYF. As DNA, the CDR3 is TGCGCCAGCAGCAGGGACCGCGGGGATTCAGATACGCAGTATTTT. The chain combines TRBV5-1 with TRBJ2-3; D perhaps matches TRBD2 (6 bases). V dropped 4 bases and J dropped 4 bases, with 16 bases sitting between them. The CDR3 covers 15 residues. Germline CDR1 SGHRS, CDR2 YFSETQ.

This chain connects TRBV28 to TRBJ1-5; 9 positions agree with TRBD1. After removal of 2 bases from V and 5 bases from J, the junction contained 7 bases not matched to a gene. The CDR3 runs 16 residues. The germline V gene encodes CDR1 MDHEN and CDR2 SYDVKM. The CDR3 DNA reads as TGTGCCAGCAGTTTAGGTGGGACAGGGACCTATCAGCCCCAGCATTTT. As protein: CASSLGGTGTYQPQHF.

This sequence joins TRBV14 and TRBJ1-2; D not resolved. Germline V gives CDR1 SGHDN, CDR2 FVKESK. There are 13 residues in the CDR3. Between the trimmed V and J ends, which lost 0 bases and 8 bases, there was a span of 10 bases. The CDR3 DNA follows: TGTGCCAGCAGCCAAGACAGAGCCTACGGCTACACCTTC. Encoded protein: CASSQDRAYGYTF.

The chain is built from TRBV7-9 and TRBJ2-1, with 8 positions matching TRBD1. This CDR3 spans 16 amino acids. The V gene's germline CDR1 is SEHNR and CDR2 FQNEAQ (reference sequence). Germline trimming cut 5 bases from V and 6 bases from J; bases unmatched to any gene: 12. This chain's CDR3 is CASSDDRGVVFNEQFF. The CDR3 DNA follows: TGTGCCAGCAGCGACGACAGGGGCGTCGTATTCAATGAGCAGTTCTTC.

The V and J genes are TRBV28 and TRBJ1-4; D unclear. This CDR3 is 13 amino acids long. CDR1 is MDHEN, CDR2 SYDVKM, per germline. Deletions cut 7 bases from V and 5 bases from J, with 11 bases between. The DNA of the CDR3 is TGTGCCAGCAAGTTTATCGAAAATGAAAAACTGTTTTTT. It translates to CASKFIENEKLFF.

The rearrangement links TRBV6-5 to TRBJ2-1; possible D gene TRBD2, 5 bases. The CDR3 contains 15 residues. Germline lookup yields CDR1 MNHEY and CDR2 SVGAGI. V was trimmed by 4 bases and J by 3 bases, leaving 13 bases between them. In DNA form, the CDR3 reads TGTGCCAGCAGTTTGAGGGTCTTTGACTACAATGAGCAGTTCTTC. Its protein is CASSLRVFDYNEQFF.